This TCR beta chain was profiled in a study of fetal regulatory T cell absence and autoimmunity. Sequencing used immunoSEQ multiplex PCR; TCRdb keeps in-frame clones, though not all of them. The profile shows about 95,000 clones, about three quarters of them singletons. Study results and caveats: Compared with cord blood, pancreas showed oligoclonal TCR enrichment, some clones over 80-fold.

V lost 1 base, J lost 8 bases, and 5 bases lay in between. The CDR3 totals 11 residues. Germline V gene sequence: CDR1 LGHNA, CDR2 YSLEER. With regard to this clone: Antigen specificity is unknown. Within the sample, other DNA sequences also encode this same CDR3.

The rearrangement joins TRBV4-3 to TRBJ1-1; tentatively, D is TRBD1 (5 bases). This sequence was found in a male donor with IPEX syndrome. Specimen: pancreas tissue. This chain's CDR3 is CASSQGTEAFF. CDR3 sequence (DNA): TGCGCCAGCAGCCAAGGGACAGAAGCTTTCTTT.